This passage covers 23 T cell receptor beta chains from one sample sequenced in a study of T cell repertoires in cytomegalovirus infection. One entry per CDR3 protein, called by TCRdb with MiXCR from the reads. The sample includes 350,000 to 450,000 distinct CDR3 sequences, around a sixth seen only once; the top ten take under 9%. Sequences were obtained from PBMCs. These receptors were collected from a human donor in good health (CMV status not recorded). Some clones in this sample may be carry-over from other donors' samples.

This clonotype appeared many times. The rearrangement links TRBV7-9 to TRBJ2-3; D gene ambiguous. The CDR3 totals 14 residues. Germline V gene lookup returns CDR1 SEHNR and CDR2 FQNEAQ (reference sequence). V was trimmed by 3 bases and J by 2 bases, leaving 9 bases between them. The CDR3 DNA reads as TGTGCCAGCAGCTTTCCCACCCACACAGATACGCAGTATTTT. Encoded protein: CASSFPTHTDTQYF.

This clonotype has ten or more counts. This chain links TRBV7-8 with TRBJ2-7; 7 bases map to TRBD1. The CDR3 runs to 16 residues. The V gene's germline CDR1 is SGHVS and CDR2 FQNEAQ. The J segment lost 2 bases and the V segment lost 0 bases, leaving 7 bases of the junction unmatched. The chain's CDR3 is CASSLASRGSTYEQYF. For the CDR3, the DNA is TGTGCCAGCAGCTTAGCATCCAGGGGGTCCACCTACGAGCAGTACTTC.

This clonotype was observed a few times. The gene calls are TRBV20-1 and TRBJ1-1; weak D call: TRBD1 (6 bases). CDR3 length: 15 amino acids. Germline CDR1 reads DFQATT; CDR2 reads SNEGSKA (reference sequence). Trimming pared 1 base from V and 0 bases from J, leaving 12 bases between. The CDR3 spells CSARAVTGMNTEAFF. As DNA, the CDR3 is TGCAGTGCTAGAGCCGTAACAGGGATGAACACTGAAGCTTTCTTT.

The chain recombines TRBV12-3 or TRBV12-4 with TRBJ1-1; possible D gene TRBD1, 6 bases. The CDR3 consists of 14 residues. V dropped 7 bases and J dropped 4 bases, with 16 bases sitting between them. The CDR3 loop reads CASTIEGGSTEAFF. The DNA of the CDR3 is TGTGCCAGCACCATAGAGGGGGGTAGCACTGAAGCTTTCTTT.

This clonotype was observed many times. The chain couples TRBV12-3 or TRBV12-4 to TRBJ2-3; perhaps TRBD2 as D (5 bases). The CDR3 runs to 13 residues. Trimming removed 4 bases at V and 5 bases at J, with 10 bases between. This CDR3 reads CASSWASQDTQYF. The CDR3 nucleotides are TGTGCCAGCAGTTGGGCTAGCCAAGATACGCAGTATTTT.

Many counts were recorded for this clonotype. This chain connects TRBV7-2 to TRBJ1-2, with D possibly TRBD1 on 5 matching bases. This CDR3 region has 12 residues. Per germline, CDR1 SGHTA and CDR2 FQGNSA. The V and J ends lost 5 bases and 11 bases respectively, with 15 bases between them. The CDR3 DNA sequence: TGTGCCAGCAGCCCCCGACAGAAAACTTACACCTTC. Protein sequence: CASSPRQKTYTF.

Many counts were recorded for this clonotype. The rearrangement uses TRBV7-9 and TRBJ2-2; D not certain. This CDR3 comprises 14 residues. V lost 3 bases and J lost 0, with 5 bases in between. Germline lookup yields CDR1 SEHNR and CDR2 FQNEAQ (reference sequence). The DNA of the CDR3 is TGTGCCAGCAGCTTGACCACGAACACCGGGGAGCTGTTTTTT. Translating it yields CASSLTTNTGELFF.

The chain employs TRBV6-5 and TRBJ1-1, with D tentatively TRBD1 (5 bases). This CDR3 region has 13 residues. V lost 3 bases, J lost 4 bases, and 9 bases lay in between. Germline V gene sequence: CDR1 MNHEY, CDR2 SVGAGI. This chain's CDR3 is CASSYGAGTEAFF. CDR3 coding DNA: TGTGCCAGCAGTTATGGGGCTGGCACTGAAGCTTTCTTT.

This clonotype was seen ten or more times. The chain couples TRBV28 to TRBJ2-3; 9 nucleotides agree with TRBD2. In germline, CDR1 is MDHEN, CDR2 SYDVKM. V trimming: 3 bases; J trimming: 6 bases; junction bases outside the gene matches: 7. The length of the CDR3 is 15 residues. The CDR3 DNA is TGTGCCAGCAGTTTTCTAGCGGGGCCTCCCGATACGCAGTATTTT. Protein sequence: CASSFLAGPPDTQYF.

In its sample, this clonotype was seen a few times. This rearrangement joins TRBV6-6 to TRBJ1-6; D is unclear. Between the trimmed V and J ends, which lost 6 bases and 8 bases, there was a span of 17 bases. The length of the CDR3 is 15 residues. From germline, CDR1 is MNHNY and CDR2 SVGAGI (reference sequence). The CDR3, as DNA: TGTGCCAGCAGACCCGGGCGGGGAACGGATTCACCCCTCCACTTT. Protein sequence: CASRPGRGTDSPLHF.

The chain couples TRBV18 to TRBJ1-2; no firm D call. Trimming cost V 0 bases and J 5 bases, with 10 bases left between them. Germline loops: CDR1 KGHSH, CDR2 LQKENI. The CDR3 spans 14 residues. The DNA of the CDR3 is TGTGCCAGCTCACCACCGACGGCACTATATGGCTACACCTTC. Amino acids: CASSPPTALYGYTF.

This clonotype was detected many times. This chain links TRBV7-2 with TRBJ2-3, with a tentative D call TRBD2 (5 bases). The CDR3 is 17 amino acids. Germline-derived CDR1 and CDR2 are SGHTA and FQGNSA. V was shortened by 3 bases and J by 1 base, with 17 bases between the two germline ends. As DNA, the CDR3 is TGTGCCAGCAGCTTTCCCCTACTAGTAACTGGCACAGATACGCAGTATTTT. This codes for CASSFPLLVTGTDTQYF.

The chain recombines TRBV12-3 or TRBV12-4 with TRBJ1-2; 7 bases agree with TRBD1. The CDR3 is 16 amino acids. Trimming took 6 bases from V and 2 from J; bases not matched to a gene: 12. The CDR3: CASSWDSLFPNYGYTF. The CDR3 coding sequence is TGTGCCAGCAGCTGGGACAGTCTGTTCCCGAACTATGGCTACACCTTC.

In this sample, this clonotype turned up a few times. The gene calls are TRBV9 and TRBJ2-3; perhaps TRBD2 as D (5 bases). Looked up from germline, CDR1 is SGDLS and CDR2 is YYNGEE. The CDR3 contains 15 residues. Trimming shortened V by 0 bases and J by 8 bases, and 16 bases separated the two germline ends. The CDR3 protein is CASSVATSELGTQYF. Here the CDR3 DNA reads TGTGCCAGCAGCGTAGCTACCTCCGAACTAGGTACGCAGTATTTT.

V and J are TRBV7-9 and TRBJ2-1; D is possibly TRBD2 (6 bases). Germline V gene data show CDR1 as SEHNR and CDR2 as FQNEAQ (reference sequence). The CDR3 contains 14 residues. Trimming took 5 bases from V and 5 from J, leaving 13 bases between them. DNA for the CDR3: TGTGCCAGCAGCCGTGGATCGGGGGACAATGAGCAGTTCTTC. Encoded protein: CASSRGSGDNEQFF. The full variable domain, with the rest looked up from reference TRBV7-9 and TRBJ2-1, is DTGVSQNPRHKITKRGQNVTFRCDPISEHNRLYWYRQTLGQGPEFLTYFQNEAQLEKSRLLSDRFSAERPKGSFSTLEIQRTEQGDSAMYLCASSRGSGDNEQFFGPGTRLTVL.

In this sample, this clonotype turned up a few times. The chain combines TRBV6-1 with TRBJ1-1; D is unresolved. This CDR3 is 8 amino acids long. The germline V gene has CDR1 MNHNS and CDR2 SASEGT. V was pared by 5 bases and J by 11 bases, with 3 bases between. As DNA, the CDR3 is TGTGCCAGCAGTTGGGCTTTCTTT. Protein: CASSWAFF.

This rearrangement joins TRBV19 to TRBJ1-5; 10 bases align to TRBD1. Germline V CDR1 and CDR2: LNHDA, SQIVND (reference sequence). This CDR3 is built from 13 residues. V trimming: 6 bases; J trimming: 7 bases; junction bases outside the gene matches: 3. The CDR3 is CASSGTGAQPQHF. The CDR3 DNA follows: TGTGCCAGTAGCGGGACAGGGGCCCAGCCCCAGCATTTT.

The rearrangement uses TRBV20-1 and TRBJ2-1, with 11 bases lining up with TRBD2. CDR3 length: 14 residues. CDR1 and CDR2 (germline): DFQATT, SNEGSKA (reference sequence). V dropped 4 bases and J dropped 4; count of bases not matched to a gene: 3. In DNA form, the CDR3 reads TGCAGTGCTATGGGACTAGCGGCGTACAATGAGCAGTTCTTC. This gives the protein CSAMGLAAYNEQFF.

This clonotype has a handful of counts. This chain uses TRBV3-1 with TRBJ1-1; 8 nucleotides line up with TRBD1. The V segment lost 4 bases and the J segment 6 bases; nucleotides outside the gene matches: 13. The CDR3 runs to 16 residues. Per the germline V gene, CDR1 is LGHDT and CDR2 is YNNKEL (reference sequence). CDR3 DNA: TGTGCCAGCAGCCCCCTCCCCCAGGGGGCGAGGGCTGAAGCTTTCTTT. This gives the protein CASSPLPQGARAEAFF.

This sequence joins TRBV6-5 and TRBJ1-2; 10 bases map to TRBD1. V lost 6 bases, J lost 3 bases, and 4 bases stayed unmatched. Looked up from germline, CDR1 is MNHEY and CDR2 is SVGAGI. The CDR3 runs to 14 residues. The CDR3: CASSRDRGYYGYTF. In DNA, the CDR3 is TGTGCCAGCAGCCGGGACAGGGGTTACTATGGCTACACCTTC.

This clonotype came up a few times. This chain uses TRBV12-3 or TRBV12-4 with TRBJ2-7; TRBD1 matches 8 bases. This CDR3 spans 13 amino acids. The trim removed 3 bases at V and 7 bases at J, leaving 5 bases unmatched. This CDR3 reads CASSLRQGYEQYF. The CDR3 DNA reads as TGTGCCAGCAGTTTGAGACAGGGGTATGAGCAGTACTTC.

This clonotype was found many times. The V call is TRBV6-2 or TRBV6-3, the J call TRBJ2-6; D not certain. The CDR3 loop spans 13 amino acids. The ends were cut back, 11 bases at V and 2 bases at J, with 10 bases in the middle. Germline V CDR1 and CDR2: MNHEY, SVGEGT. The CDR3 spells CAAHRTGANVLTF. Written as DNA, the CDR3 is TGTGCCGCACATCGGACTGGGGCCAACGTCCTGACTTTC.

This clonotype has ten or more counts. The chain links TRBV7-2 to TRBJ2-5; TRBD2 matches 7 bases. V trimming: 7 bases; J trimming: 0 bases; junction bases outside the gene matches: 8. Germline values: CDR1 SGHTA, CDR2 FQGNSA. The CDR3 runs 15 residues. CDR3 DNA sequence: TGTGCCAGCACTTCCACGCGGGGGAACCAAGAGACCCAGTACTTC. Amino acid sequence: CASTSTRGNQETQYF. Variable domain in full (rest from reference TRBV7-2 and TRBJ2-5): GAGVSQSPSNKVTEKGKDVELRCDPISGHTALYWYRQSLGQGLEFLIYFQGNSAPDKSGLPSDRFSAERTGGSVSTLTIQRTQQEDSAVYLCASTSTRGNQETQYFGPGTRLLVL.